The clone carrying this TCR beta chain turned up a few times. V was clipped by 4 bases and J by 5 bases, with 10 bases between them. This CDR3 has 13 residues. Germline assignment: CDR1 SGHRS and CDR2 YFSETQ. This sample stems from a study of response to subunit inactivated influenza vaccine. TCRdb called the RT-PCR reads again in MiXCR, with one record for every CDR3 protein. The sample has some 550,000 distinct CDR3 sequences; around 21% are singletons. The sample also formed part of further work on T cells expressing NK-cell markers. That paper notes: UMIs were included in TCR beta cDNA generated by 5'RACE template switching.

The TCR was taken from a man aged 45 to 65 who received an inactivated influenza vaccine. The V and J genes are TRBV5-1 and TRBJ2-1; perhaps TRBD1 as D (5 bases). The source was CD4+ T cells sorted from PBMCs, collected roughly 12 days after vaccination. CDR3 nucleotide sequence: TGCGCCAGCAGCCGCGCAGGGAACAATGAGCAGTTCTTC. It translates to CASSRAGNNEQFF.